This record looks at one T cell receptor beta chain sequence and its context. Its target is not known. Looked up from germline, CDR1 is SGHVS and CDR2 is FQNEAQ. CDR3 length: 17 residues. With V trimmed by 2 bases and J by 0 bases, 7 bases remained unmatched. The data are from a study of graft-versus-host responses after intestinal transplantation. TCRdb's copy holds only in-frame clones and misses some; the assay was immunoSEQ multiplex PCR. The profile covers some 120,000 clones, with approximately 90% appearing a single time and roughly 0.2% taken by the ten largest. The chain is built from TRBV7-8 and TRBJ2-4; 7 positions match TRBD1. Sequencing used unstimulated CD4+ T cells sorted from spleen or lymph node cells, obtained before intestinal transplant. This sequence was found in a human donor who received an intestinal transplant. This chain's CDR3 is CASSLPRTGLAKNIQYF. For the CDR3, the DNA is TGTGCCAGCAGCTTACCGCGGACAGGCTTAGCCAAAAACATTCAGTACTTC.